This is a list of T cell receptor beta chains from one sample in a study of blood T cell repertoires in COVID-19. The repertoire was sequenced with immunoSEQ multiplex PCR; TCRdb's copy has only in-frame clones and lacks some. The table shows around 100,000 clones, with approximately 84% occurring only once. The sample consisted of peripheral blood. The receptors were sampled from a human donor in a cohort sampled during active COVID-19. Both conserved end residues are part of each CDR3. Each record gives: J gene, V gene, clone size, D gene, CDR3 DNA, CDR3 protein. The D gene is left open where the match is weak. Clone size is stated in some rows and not others, as once, few, many or a class when expanded.

J: TRBJ2-2
V: TRBV7-7
size: few
D: TRBD1
DNA: TGTGCCAGCAGCTCACAGGGGGCCGGGGAGCTGTTTTTT
CDR3: CASSSQGAGELFF

J: TRBJ2-7
V: TRBV28
size: .
D: .
DNA: TGTGCCAGCAGTTTAACAAACCACAGGGCGGAGTTCCCCTACGAGCAGTACTTC
CDR3: CASSLTNHRAEFPYEQYF

J: TRBJ1-1
V: TRBV5-1
size: .
D: .
DNA: TGCGCCAGCAGCTTGGACAGGGCGGGCACTGAAGCTTTCTTT
CDR3: CASSLDRAGTEAFF

J: TRBJ1-6
V: TRBV5-4
size: .
D: .
DNA: TGTGCCAGCAGCTCTTACACCTCAGGAACCTATAATTCACCCCTCCACTTT
CDR3: CASSSYTSGTYNSPLHF

J: TRBJ2-3
V: TRBV29-1
size: .
D: TRBD2
DNA: TGCAGCGGGGGACTAGGAGTTACAGATACGCAGTATTTT
CDR3: CSGGLGVTDTQYF

J: TRBJ2-7
V: TRBV29-1
size: few
D: TRBD2
DNA: TGCAGCGTCCGGACTAGCGGGAGGGTTGGCTACGAGCAGTACTTC
CDR3: CSVRTSGRVGYEQYF

J: TRBJ1-1
V: TRBV3-1/TRBV3-2
size: .
D: .
DNA: TGTGCCAGCAGCCAAGATGGCAGGCTTCTAGCTTTCTTT
CDR3: CASSQDGRLLAFF

J: TRBJ2-7
V: TRBV5-3
size: .
D: .
DNA: TGTGCCAGAAGCCCTTGGGCTCTCGAGCAGTACTTC
CDR3: CARSPWALEQYF

J: TRBJ1-4
V: TRBV6-5
size: .
D: .
DNA: TGTGCCAGCAGTTCGACTCCAACTAATGAAAAACTGTTTTTT
CDR3: CASSSTPTNEKLFF

J: TRBJ1-5
V: TRBV28
size: .
D: TRBD1
DNA: TGTGCCAGCACCCCTACAGGGGGGTATCAGCCCCAGCATTTT
CDR3: CASTPTGGYQPQHF

J: TRBJ1-1
V: TRBV27
size: .
D: .
DNA: TGTGCCAGCAGTTTATCCAGAGCTGTAGCGGGGAAGTACACTGAAGCTTTCTTT
CDR3: CASSLSRAVAGKYTEAFF

J: TRBJ2-2
V: TRBV5-1
size: .
D: TRBD2
DNA: TGCGCCAGCAGCTTGGCTAGCGGGGGCCCGAACACCGGGGAGCTGTTTTTT
CDR3: CASSLASGGPNTGELFF

J: TRBJ1-5
V: TRBV9
size: .
D: TRBD1
DNA: TGTGCCAGCAGCGGGACAGGCGATCAGCCCCAGCATTTT
CDR3: CASSGTGDQPQHF

J: TRBJ1-5
V: TRBV3-1/TRBV3-2
size: once
D: TRBD1
DNA: TGTGCCAGCGGACAGGGTGGTCAGCCCCAGCATTTT
CDR3: CASGQGGQPQHF

J: TRBJ2-2
V: TRBV2
size: .
D: .
DNA: TGTGCCAGCAGTGAAATAGGCAGGATGTACACCGGGGAGCTGTTTTTT
CDR3: CASSEIGRMYTGELFF

J: TRBJ2-4
V: TRBV19
size: few
D: .
DNA: TGTGCCAGTAGTAAGCCCCAGGGTCTAGCCAAAAACATTCAGTACTTC
CDR3: CASSKPQGLAKNIQYF

J: TRBJ2-7
V: TRBV10-3
size: .
D: TRBD2
DNA: TGTGCCATCAGGAATTATAGCGGGGGGATCTACGAGCAGTACTTC
CDR3: CAIRNYSGGIYEQYF

J: TRBJ1-1
V: TRBV12-3/TRBV12-4
size: .
D: .
DNA: TGTGCCAGCAGTATAGGACAGCCAAGGGCTTTCTTT
CDR3: CASSIGQPRAFF

J: TRBJ2-7
V: TRBV4-1
size: .
D: .
DNA: TGCGCCAGCAGCCAAGATGAGGGGGTTCTCTACGAGCAGTACTTC
CDR3: CASSQDEGVLYEQYF

J: TRBJ2-1
V: TRBV13
size: few
D: .
DNA: TGTGCCAGCAGCCCACAGGGGGGGTACAATGAGCAGTTCTTC
CDR3: CASSPQGGYNEQFF

J: TRBJ2-7
V: TRBV14
size: .
D: TRBD1
DNA: TGTGCCAGCAGCCGGACAGGGCTGATTCACTACGAGCAGTACTTC
CDR3: CASSRTGLIHYEQYF

J: TRBJ2-3
V: TRBV5-1
size: .
D: TRBD2
DNA: TGCGCCAGCAGCGGTGGGACTAGCGGGGGCACAGATACGCAGTATTTT
CDR3: CASSGGTSGGTDTQYF

J: TRBJ2-1
V: TRBV6-5
size: .
D: .
DNA: TGTGCCAGCAGCGCGGGGGCTAGCGGTTACAATGAGCAGTTCTTC
CDR3: CASSAGASGYNEQFF

J: TRBJ2-7
V: TRBV28
size: once
D: .
DNA: TGTGCCAGCAGTTCCCTCGACAGGAACGAGCAGTACTTC
CDR3: CASSSLDRNEQYF

J: TRBJ2-1
V: TRBV10-3
size: .
D: .
DNA: TGTGCCATCAGTGAAACTAACTTTGCGAATGAGCAGTTCTTC
CDR3: CAISETNFANEQFF

J: TRBJ1-1
V: TRBV19
size: .
D: TRBD1
DNA: TGTGCCAGTACCCTAACCAACAGGGGGAACACTGAAGCTTTCTTT
CDR3: CASTLTNRGNTEAFF

J: TRBJ2-3
V: TRBV15
size: .
D: TRBD2
DNA: TGTGCCACCAGCACTGGGACTAGCGGGAGGGCAGATACGCAGTATTTT
CDR3: CATSTGTSGRADTQYF

J: TRBJ2-3
V: TRBV2
size: .
D: TRBD2
DNA: TGTGCCAGCGGCCGACTAGCGGGGGTAACAGATACGCAGTATTTT
CDR3: CASGRLAGVTDTQYF

J: TRBJ2-1
V: TRBV30
size: .
D: TRBD2
DNA: TGTGCCTGGACCGGGCGGGGGGGGTACAATGAGCAGTTCTTC
CDR3: CAWTGRGGYNEQFF

J: TRBJ2-1
V: TRBV11-2
size: once
D: TRBD2
DNA: TGTGCCAGCAGCCTTAGCGGGGGACTTTACAATGAGCAGTTCTTC
CDR3: CASSLSGGLYNEQFF

J: TRBJ2-7
V: TRBV3-1/TRBV3-2
size: .
D: TRBD2
DNA: TGTGCCAGCAGCCCCGGACTAGTTTCTTACGAGCAGTACTTC
CDR3: CASSPGLVSYEQYF

J: TRBJ1-6
V: TRBV7-9
size: .
D: .
DNA: TGTGCCAGCAGCTTGTTGGACAGCTCACCCCTCCACTTT
CDR3: CASSLLDSSPLHF

J: TRBJ1-1
V: TRBV7-6
size: .
D: TRBD1
DNA: TGTGCCAGCAGCCCGGGACAGGGGGTGACTGAAGCTTTCTTT
CDR3: CASSPGQGVTEAFF

J: TRBJ1-1
V: TRBV5-1
size: few
D: TRBD1
DNA: TGCGCCAGCAGCACGCGGACAGGAGACCTCAACACTGAAGCTTTCTTT
CDR3: CASSTRTGDLNTEAFF

J: TRBJ2-7
V: TRBV27
size: .
D: TRBD2
DNA: TGTGCCAGCAGTATTCTAGCGGGACTCGACGAGCAGTACTTC
CDR3: CASSILAGLDEQYF

J: TRBJ2-3
V: TRBV7-8
size: .
D: .
DNA: TGTGCCAGCAGCTTAGGGTCTATCAGCACAGATACGCAGTATTTT
CDR3: CASSLGSISTDTQYF

J: TRBJ2-1
V: TRBV5-1
size: .
D: TRBD1
DNA: TGCGCCAGCAAGGAAGCGGGACAGGGTGAGCAGTTCTTC
CDR3: CASKEAGQGEQFF

J: TRBJ2-2
V: TRBV28
size: .
D: TRBD1
DNA: TGTGCCAGCAGTTCGGGACAGGGACCCACCGGGGAGCTGTTTTTT
CDR3: CASSSGQGPTGELFF

J: TRBJ1-3
V: TRBV19
size: .
D: TRBD1
DNA: TGTGCCAGTAGTCCGGGACAGTTCTCTGGAAACACCATATATTTT
CDR3: CASSPGQFSGNTIYF

J: TRBJ1-1
V: TRBV5-4
size: .
D: TRBD1
DNA: TGTGCCAGCAGCTTAAATACAGGGGGCACTGAAGCTTTCTTT
CDR3: CASSLNTGGTEAFF

J: TRBJ1-2
V: TRBV4-2
size: .
D: .
DNA: TGTGCCAGCAGCCAAGATAAACAGAACTATGGCTACACCTTC
CDR3: CASSQDKQNYGYTF

J: TRBJ1-1
V: TRBV4-1
size: .
D: TRBD1
DNA: TGCGCCAGCAGCCAACCAGGGGGCGACACTGAAGCTTTCTTT
CDR3: CASSQPGGDTEAFF

J: TRBJ2-7
V: TRBV10-3
size: .
D: TRBD1
DNA: TGTGCCATCAGTCAAGACAGGGGGGCCTACGAGCAGTACTTC
CDR3: CAISQDRGAYEQYF

J: TRBJ1-2
V: TRBV5-4
size: .
D: .
DNA: TGTGCCAGCAGCTTACCTGCCCCTGCAGGGCACTATGGCTACACCTTC
CDR3: CASSLPAPAGHYGYTF

J: TRBJ1-1
V: TRBV2
size: once
D: .
DNA: TGTGCCAGCAGTGAATATCGGGGGAGCACTGAAGCTTTCTTT
CDR3: CASSEYRGSTEAFF